A selection of T cell receptor beta chains follows, all from one sample in a study of OX40 agonist ivuxolimab in advanced cancers. The method was immunoSEQ multiplex PCR; TCRdb's version includes in-frame clones alone and lacks a portion of them. The repertoire includes about 79,000 clones, 80% to 90% of them detected once, and around 4.1% sits in the top ten. This sample comprised CD4+ or CD8+ T cells sorted from blood, obtained in a trial of the OX40 agonist ivuxolimab. These receptors were obtained from an adult with an advanced solid tumor such as melanoma, head and neck, liver or kidney cancer. CDR3s include the opening cysteine and the closing phenylalanine or tryptophan. A D gene is named only where the DNA matches it firmly. Rows may omit the clone size; those that give it use once, few, many or a size class.

v_gene: TRBV6-1
abundance: NA
j_gene: TRBJ2-5
d_gene: TRBD1
CDR3nt: TGTGCCAGCAGTTTACAGGGGGACCTCCAAGAGACCCAGTACTTC
CDR3aa: CASSLQGDLQETQYF

v_gene: TRBV5-1
abundance: NA
j_gene: TRBJ2-2
d_gene: TRBD1
CDR3nt: TGCGCCAGCAGCTTGGGACAGGGGGCCACCGGGGAGCTGTTTTTT
CDR3aa: CASSLGQGATGELFF

v_gene: TRBV5-1
abundance: NA
j_gene: TRBJ1-2
d_gene: NA
CDR3nt: TGCGCCAGCAGCTCGGGACCCAACTATGGCTACACCTTC
CDR3aa: CASSSGPNYGYTF

v_gene: TRBV4-2
abundance: NA
j_gene: TRBJ2-5
d_gene: NA
CDR3nt: TGTGCCAGCAGCCAAGACGGTAGGGGGGAGGGAGAGACCCAGTACTTC
CDR3aa: CASSQDGRGEGETQYF

v_gene: TRBV7-2
abundance: NA
j_gene: TRBJ2-5
d_gene: NA
CDR3nt: TGTGCCAGCAGTTCCGGGACCATACAAGAGACCCAGTACTTC
CDR3aa: CASSSGTIQETQYF

v_gene: TRBV5-5
abundance: NA
j_gene: TRBJ2-3
d_gene: NA
CDR3nt: TGTGCCAGCAGCTTTGGGGAAGAGCGCAGCACAGATACGCAGTATTTT
CDR3aa: CASSFGEERSTDTQYF

v_gene: TRBV5-1
abundance: NA
j_gene: TRBJ2-7
d_gene: NA
CDR3nt: TGCGCCAGCAGCTTCCAGGGCTACGAGCAGTACTTC
CDR3aa: CASSFQGYEQYF

v_gene: TRBV28
abundance: NA
j_gene: TRBJ2-1
d_gene: NA
CDR3nt: TGTGCCAGCAGCCCGGGACGTATCGGGCAGTTCTTC
CDR3aa: CASSPGRIGQFF

v_gene: TRBV11-2
abundance: NA
j_gene: TRBJ2-5
d_gene: TRBD2
CDR3nt: TGTGCCAGCAGCTTGAATCCGGGAGGGCCCCAAGAGACCCAGTACTTC
CDR3aa: CASSLNPGGPQETQYF

v_gene: TRBV11-3
abundance: NA
j_gene: TRBJ2-7
d_gene: TRBD1
CDR3nt: TGTGCCAGCAGCCGAGGGGGGCAGGGGGCTTACGAGCAGTACTTC
CDR3aa: CASSRGGQGAYEQYF

v_gene: TRBV6-6
abundance: NA
j_gene: TRBJ2-7
d_gene: NA
CDR3nt: TGTGCCAGCGGGCGGACCTACGAGCAGTACTTC
CDR3aa: CASGRTYEQYF

v_gene: TRBV7-2
abundance: NA
j_gene: TRBJ1-2
d_gene: NA
CDR3nt: TGTGCCAGCACCCTTTCGAATCTGGGCTATGGCTACACCTTC
CDR3aa: CASTLSNLGYGYTF

v_gene: TRBV27
abundance: NA
j_gene: TRBJ2-3
d_gene: TRBD2
CDR3nt: TGTGCCAGCAGTTTATTGGCTAGCGGGGGGGATACGCAGTATTTT
CDR3aa: CASSLLASGGDTQYF

v_gene: TRBV11-2
abundance: NA
j_gene: TRBJ1-5
d_gene: NA
CDR3nt: TGTGCCAGCAGCTTAGAACAGGATCAGCCCCAGCATTTT
CDR3aa: CASSLEQDQPQHF

v_gene: TRBV27
abundance: NA
j_gene: TRBJ2-7
d_gene: NA
CDR3nt: TGTGCCAGCAGTCCGCGGAGGGATGGGGGCTACGAGCAGTACTTC
CDR3aa: CASSPRRDGGYEQYF

v_gene: TRBV6-1
abundance: NA
j_gene: TRBJ1-2
d_gene: NA
CDR3nt: TGTGCCAGCAGTCCTGAATTCTCGGGAAACTATGGCTACACCTTC
CDR3aa: CASSPEFSGNYGYTF

v_gene: TRBV4-1
abundance: NA
j_gene: TRBJ2-2
d_gene: NA
CDR3nt: TGCGCCAGCAGCCCGAGTAATGGGTACACCGGGGAGCTGTTTTTT
CDR3aa: CASSPSNGYTGELFF

v_gene: TRBV10-3
abundance: NA
j_gene: TRBJ2-7
d_gene: NA
CDR3nt: TGTGCCATCAGCCCCGCGCGCGACGAGCAGTACTTC
CDR3aa: CAISPARDEQYF

v_gene: TRBV19
abundance: NA
j_gene: TRBJ1-3
d_gene: NA
CDR3nt: TGTGCCAGTCACACGGAGCGACAGGCCATCTCTGGAAACACCATATATTTT
CDR3aa: CASHTERQAISGNTIYF

v_gene: TRBV9
abundance: NA
j_gene: TRBJ1-1
d_gene: NA
CDR3nt: TGTGCCAGCAGCACATCCGGGGAGGCTGAAGCTTTCTTT
CDR3aa: CASSTSGEAEAFF

v_gene: TRBV5-1
abundance: NA
j_gene: TRBJ2-1
d_gene: NA
CDR3nt: TGCGCCAGCAGCTTGGAGGGACATACCTACAATGAGCAGTTCTTC
CDR3aa: CASSLEGHTYNEQFF

v_gene: TRBV5-4
abundance: NA
j_gene: TRBJ2-1
d_gene: TRBD2
CDR3nt: TGTGCCAGCAGCCTAAGACTAGCGGAGTACAATGAGCAGTTCTTC
CDR3aa: CASSLRLAEYNEQFF

v_gene: TRBV5-1
abundance: NA
j_gene: TRBJ2-7
d_gene: TRBD2
CDR3nt: TGCGCCAGCAGCTTGTCTGCGGGAGGGGACGAGCAGTACTTC
CDR3aa: CASSLSAGGDEQYF

v_gene: TRBV6-1
abundance: once
j_gene: TRBJ2-3
d_gene: NA
CDR3nt: TGTGCCAGCAAGAACAGGGATAGCACAGATACGCAGTATTTT
CDR3aa: CASKNRDSTDTQYF

v_gene: TRBV19
abundance: few
j_gene: TRBJ2-7
d_gene: NA
CDR3nt: TGTGCCAGTAGTAGCAAGCCGGGACCGGCCTACGAGCAGTACTTC
CDR3aa: CASSSKPGPAYEQYF

v_gene: TRBV6-5
abundance: NA
j_gene: TRBJ1-4
d_gene: NA
CDR3nt: TGTGCCAGCAGTTACGGAAAAATATCAACTAATGAAAAACTGTTTTTT
CDR3aa: CASSYGKISTNEKLFF

v_gene: TRBV5-5
abundance: NA
j_gene: TRBJ1-3
d_gene: NA
CDR3nt: TGTGCCAGCGAACTGACGGTCAACTCTGGAAACACCATATATTTT
CDR3aa: CASELTVNSGNTIYF

v_gene: TRBV14
abundance: NA
j_gene: TRBJ2-7
d_gene: TRBD2
CDR3nt: TGTGCCAGCAGCCAAGCGACTAGCAACTCCTACGAGCAGTACTTC
CDR3aa: CASSQATSNSYEQYF

v_gene: TRBV2
abundance: NA
j_gene: TRBJ2-1
d_gene: NA
CDR3nt: TGTGCCAGCAGTGAAATGGGGAGTCGGTATGAGCAGTTCTTC
CDR3aa: CASSEMGSRYEQFF